These 29 T cell receptor beta chains were sequenced from one sample in a study of T-cell reconstitution after alpha-beta-depleted transplantation in children. TCRbeta library construction was performed incorporating unique molecular identifiers. TCRdb processed the PCR reads anew with MiXCR; each CDR3 protein has one entry. The table lists a few hundred thousand distinct CDR3 sequences, about 12% of them singletons. Sequenced here: PBMCs from the stem cell graft donor, sampled from the stem cell graft. The receptor set was obtained from a human donor who donated a stem cell graft to a child with combined immunodeficiency.

There are many counts of this clonotype. Here the CDR3 DNA reads TGTGCCACCAGTGATTTCGAATCGGTCGGGGAGACCCAGTACTTC. It translates to CATSDFESVGETQYF. The chain joins TRBV24-1 to TRBJ2-5; no definite D call. This CDR3 contains 15 residues. The V gene's germline CDR1 is KGHDR and CDR2 SFDVKD. The V gene lost 1 base and the J gene lost 5 bases, with 13 bases spanning the gap.

This clonotype was seen ten or more times. The rearrangement uses TRBV15 and TRBJ2-1; D is unclear. The germline V and J ends were trimmed by 0 bases and 8 bases, with 8 bases remaining between them. The CDR3 sequence is 13 residues long. Germline-derived CDR1 and CDR2 are LNHNV and YYDKDF (reference sequence). The CDR3 DNA reads as TGTGCCACCAGCAGAGATAACTCATATGAGCAGTTCTTC. Translation: CATSRDNSYEQFF.

The chain employs TRBV7-3 and TRBJ2-7; tentatively, D is TRBD2 (6 bases). V was shortened by 7 bases and J by 4 bases, with 17 bases between the two germline ends. The germline V gene has CDR1 SGHTA and CDR2 FQGTGA. The CDR3 runs to 14 residues. The CDR3 here is CASTSDGRGYEQYF. CDR3 in DNA: TGTGCCAGCACCTCTGACGGGAGAGGTTACGAGCAGTACTTC.

The rearrangement links TRBV18 to TRBJ2-7, with 8 bases lining up with TRBD1. There are 16 residues in the CDR3. Germline-derived CDR1 and CDR2 are KGHSH and LQKENI. Trimming at V came to 2 bases and at J to 1 base, leaving 7 bases not matched to a gene. CDR3 coding DNA: TGTGCCAGCTCACCATCCGGGACAGGCCTATCCTACGAGCAGTACTTC. As protein: CASSPSGTGLSYEQYF.

The genes are TRBV20-1 and TRBJ1-1; possibly TRBD1 for D (6 bases). The germline V gene has CDR1 DFQATT and CDR2 SNEGSKA (reference sequence). The CDR3 is 15 residues long. CDR3 in amino acids: CSGGIGQTRNTEAFF. The CDR3 nucleotides are TGCAGCGGGGGGATAGGACAGACAAGGAACACTGAAGCTTTCTTT.

The chain has TRBV20-1 and TRBJ2-7, with no clear D. The CDR3 contains 15 residues. Germline CDR1 is DFQATT and CDR2 is SNEGSKA (reference sequence). V shed 4 bases and J shed 3 bases, with 19 bases lying between them. CDR3 bases: TGCAGTGCTATCGACCCACTCCAATCGATCTACGAGCAGTACTTC. It translates to CSAIDPLQSIYEQYF.

This clonotype was counted many times. This chain links TRBV12-3 or TRBV12-4 with TRBJ2-7, with unresolved D. V was shortened by 5 bases and J by 0 bases, with 11 bases between the two germline ends. The CDR3 covers 14 residues. The CDR3 DNA follows: TGTGCCAGCAGTACCTTGCCCAGCTCCTACGAGCAGTACTTC. Amino acids: CASSTLPSSYEQYF.

The rearrangement links TRBV6-5 to TRBJ2-2; D is possibly TRBD1 or TRBD2 (6 bases each). Trimming cost V 0 bases and J 7 bases, with 18 bases left between them. The CDR3 contains 17 residues. Germline V lookup: CDR1 MNHEY, CDR2 SVGAGI. The CDR3, as DNA: TGTGCCAGCAGTTACTCGACGAACAGGGTCGGGGGCGGGGAGCTGTTTTTT. It codes for CASSYSTNRVGGGELFF.

V gene TRBV29-1 combines with J gene TRBJ2-5; 7 nucleotides match TRBD1. V was clipped by 0 bases and J by 4 bases; unmatched bases: 8. The CDR3 runs 15 residues. Germline assignment: CDR1 SQVTM and CDR2 ANQGSEA. The CDR3 here is CSVEETRDSPETQYF. The CDR3 DNA reads as TGCAGCGTTGAAGAAACCCGGGACAGCCCAGAGACCCAGTACTTC.

This clonotype has at least ten counts. The chain recombines TRBV24-1 with TRBJ2-1, with D possibly matching TRBD2 (6 bases). CDR1 is KGHDR, CDR2 SFDVKD, per germline. Trimming cost V 6 bases and J 0 bases, with 14 bases left between them. The CDR3 length is 16 residues. CDR3: CATSPRRGTSYNEQFF. CDR3 DNA sequence: TGTGCCACCAGTCCCCGGCGCGGGACCTCCTACAATGAGCAGTTCTTC.

At least ten counts were recorded for this clonotype. The gene calls are TRBV5-6 and TRBJ2-3; 10 nucleotides agree with TRBD1. V trimming: 3 bases; J trimming: 5 bases; junction bases outside the gene matches: 3. This CDR3 region has 14 residues. Germline values: CDR1 SGHDT, CDR2 YYEEEE. Written as DNA, the CDR3 is TGTGCCAGCAGCTGGGGACAGGGGCTAGATACGCAGTATTTT. It translates to CASSWGQGLDTQYF. The variable domain in full, completed from reference TRBV5-6 and TRBJ2-3, reads DAGVTQSPTHLIKTRGQQVTLRCSPKSGHDTVSWYQQALGQGPQFIFQYYEEEERQRGNFPDRFSGHQFPNYSSELNVNALLLGDSALYLCASSWGQGLDTQYFGPGTRLTVL.

This clonotype was detected many times. The CDR3 nucleotides are TGTGCCAGCAGCTTAGGCGCCAGAACCTACGAGCAGTACTTC. Its translation is CASSLGARTYEQYF. The V gene is TRBV7-2, the J gene TRBJ2-7; D ambiguous. Trimming removed 1 base at V and 2 bases at J, with 9 bases between. Germline lookup yields CDR1 SGHTA and CDR2 FQGNSA. This CDR3 has 14 amino acids.

A few counts support this clonotype. The chain couples TRBV30 to TRBJ2-1; 7 bases match TRBD1. The CDR3 runs 13 residues. With 2 bases clipped from V and 13 bases from J, the junction kept 11 bases outside the gene matches. Looked up from germline, CDR1 is GTSNPN and CDR2 is SVGIG (reference sequence). This CDR3 is CAWSKPTGPYQFF. In DNA, the CDR3 is TGTGCCTGGAGTAAACCGACAGGGCCCTATCAGTTCTTC.

This clonotype was seen once. The junction departs from germline at one end; a sequencing error may be responsible. This chain connects TRBV15 to TRBJ2-5, with TRBD2 as a possible D gene (6 bases). The germline gives CDR1 LNHNV, CDR2 YYDKDF (reference sequence). The CDR3 extends over 14 amino acids. CDR3 nucleotide sequence: TGTGCCACCAGCAGAGCGGGGGTCAGGGAGACCCAGAACTTC. Amino acid sequence: CATSRAGVRETQNF.

This chain joins TRBV7-9 and TRBJ2-3; D possibly uses TRBD1 or TRBD2 (5 bases each). Germline V gene sequence: CDR1 SEHNR, CDR2 FQNEAQ (reference sequence). This CDR3 is 17 amino acids long. Between the trimmed V and J ends, which lost 5 bases and 1 base, there was a span of 19 bases. CDR3 amino acids: CASSPSSPGHGTDTQYF. The DNA for the CDR3 is TGTGCCAGCAGCCCGTCTAGCCCGGGGCACGGCACAGATACGCAGTATTTT. Variable domain in full (rest from reference TRBV7-9 and TRBJ2-3): DTGVSQNPRHKITKRGQNVTFRCDPISEHNRLYWYRQTLGQGPEFLTYFQNEAQLEKSRLLSDRFSAERPKGSFSTLEIQRTEQGDSAMYLCASSPSSPGHGTDTQYFGPGTRLTVL.

This clonotype was seen many times. The CDR3, as DNA: TGTGCCAGCAGACCTAGCGGGGGGGCCTTAAATGAGCAGTTCTTC. It codes for CASRPSGGALNEQFF. V usage is TRBV6-5 and J usage is TRBJ2-1, with TRBD2 matching 12 bases. Germline V CDR1 and CDR2: MNHEY, SVGAGI. V trimming: 6 bases; J trimming: 7 bases; junction bases outside the gene matches: 7. The CDR3 totals 15 residues.

This clonotype has a count of ten or more. An end of the junction differs from the germline gene, which may be a read error. The chain has TRBV7-9 and TRBJ2-7; 7 bases align to TRBD2. Germline loops: CDR1 SEHNR, CDR2 FQNEAQ (reference sequence). This CDR3 is built from 14 residues. The CDR3 nucleotides read TGCGCCAGCAGCTTGGGAGGGATCTCCTACGAGCAGTACTTC. Its translation is CASSLGGISYEQYF.

The rearrangement links TRBV10-3 to TRBJ2-3; D is possibly TRBD1 or TRBD2 (5 bases each). Trimming stripped 4 bases from V and 0 bases from J, with 11 bases between. This CDR3 spans 15 amino acids. CDR1 ENHRY and CDR2 SYGVKD come from the germline V gene. In nucleotides, the CDR3 is TGTGCCATCAGTGGAGGGGATTCTAGCACAGATACGCAGTATTTT. Translating it yields CAISGGDSSTDTQYF.

This clonotype has a count of ten or more. In DNA form, the CDR3 reads TGTGCCTGGAGTCCAGGGTTCGTAGGGTTCGGGCAGTACTTC. Encoded protein: CAWSPGFVGFGQYF. The chain couples TRBV30 to TRBJ2-7, with D possibly TRBD1 on 5 matching bases. This CDR3 comprises 14 residues. The ends were cut back, 2 bases at V and 9 bases at J, with 20 bases in the middle. The V gene's germline CDR1 is GTSNPN and CDR2 SVGIG (reference sequence).

This clonotype was seen more than once but under ten times. The rearrangement links TRBV6-5 to TRBJ2-2, with 8 bases lining up with TRBD2. V shed 1 base, J shed 1 base, and the junction held 8 bases outside the gene matches. There are 18 residues in the CDR3. CDR1 is MNHEY, CDR2 SVGAGI, per germline. This chain's CDR3 is CASSYWGLVGGNTGELFF. The CDR3 DNA sequence: TGTGCCAGCAGTTACTGGGGACTAGTTGGCGGGAACACCGGGGAGCTGTTTTTT.

This clonotype appeared many times. This sequence joins TRBV24-1 and TRBJ2-1; 8 nucleotides line up with TRBD1. Germline V CDR1 and CDR2: KGHDR, SFDVKD. V trimming: 0 bases; J trimming: 1 base; junction bases outside the gene matches: 7. The CDR3 spans 18 residues. CDR3 nucleotide sequence: TGTGCCACCAGTGATTTGCCGACAGGGGCGGGGTCCTACAATGAGCAGTTCTTC. Amino acids: CATSDLPTGAGSYNEQFF.

This chain uses TRBV29-1 with TRBJ1-1; a weak D match, TRBD1 (6 bases). Per the germline V gene, CDR1 is SQVTM and CDR2 is ANQGSEA. V was pared by 8 bases and J by 2 bases, with 18 bases between. The length of the CDR3 is 14 residues. The CDR3 loop reads CSFTPTGSNTEAFF. The CDR3 DNA reads as TGCAGCTTTACCCCCACAGGGAGCAACACTGAAGCTTTCTTT.

This clonotype was counted at least ten times. This sequence joins TRBV5-6 and TRBJ2-1; 9 positions match TRBD2. The J segment lost 7 bases and the V segment lost 1 base, leaving 12 bases of the junction unmatched. CDR3 length equals 17 residues. CDR1 SGHDT and CDR2 YYEEEE come from the germline V gene. The CDR3 here is CASSLFMLAGAGNEQFF. The CDR3 nucleotides are TGTGCCAGCAGCTTGTTTATGTTAGCGGGGGCGGGGAATGAGCAGTTCTTC.

This clonotype came up many times. The chain combines TRBV5-1 with TRBJ1-1; no clear D. Germline V gives CDR1 SGHRS, CDR2 YFSETQ. There are 12 residues in the CDR3. V lost 0 bases, J lost 6 bases, and 6 bases lay in between. For the CDR3, the DNA is TGCGCCAGCAGCTTGGCGGGCTCTGAAGCTTTCTTT. Encoded protein: CASSLAGSEAFF.

This clonotype has only a few counts. The rearrangement joins TRBV9 to TRBJ2-3; D might be TRBD2 (5 bases). The V and J ends lost 5 bases and 7 bases respectively, with 23 bases between them. The V gene's germline CDR1 is SGDLS and CDR2 YYNGEE. This CDR3 is 16 amino acids long. CDR3 loop: CASSRSGLAVLNTQYF. The CDR3 nucleotides read TGTGCCAGCAGTCGATCCGGACTGGCGGTTCTGAATACGCAGTATTTT.

In its sample, this clonotype was seen many times. The chain uses TRBV29-1 and TRBJ2-7; possibly TRBD1 for D (6 bases). The germline V gene has CDR1 SQVTM and CDR2 ANQGSEA. This CDR3 contains 12 residues. With 4 bases removed from V and 7 bases from J, the gap between germline ends came to 14 bases. The chain's CDR3 is CSVVKQGREQYF. CDR3 nucleotides: TGCAGCGTTGTCAAGCAGGGGCGTGAGCAGTACTTC.

The chain has TRBV29-1 and TRBJ2-7; D perhaps matches TRBD1 (5 bases). In germline, CDR1 is SQVTM, CDR2 ANQGSEA. Trimming shortened V by 4 bases and J by 2 bases, and 12 bases separated the two germline ends. This CDR3 spans 13 amino acids. The CDR3 nucleotides read TGCAGCGTTGTAGAGGACACCCCCTACGAGCAGTACTTC. This sequence encodes CSVVEDTPYEQYF.

Only a few counts were recorded for this clonotype. The rearrangement joins TRBV11-3 to TRBJ2-2; D is undetermined. Germline V gene data show CDR1 as SGHNT and CDR2 as YENEEA. Deletions cut 1 base from V and 4 bases from J, with 10 bases between. This CDR3 is 15 amino acids long. For the CDR3, the DNA is TGTGCCAGCAGCTTAGGGACCCCGGGCACCGGGGAGCTGTTTTTT. It codes for CASSLGTPGTGELFF.

This clonotype was seen many times. The chain is built from TRBV12-3 or TRBV12-4 and TRBJ2-2; the D gene is possibly TRBD1 (6 bases). V dropped 3 bases and J dropped 5 bases, with 10 bases sitting between them. This CDR3 region has 14 residues. The DNA for the CDR3 is TGTGCCAGCAGTTTTTTACAGGGAACCGGGGAGCTGTTTTTT. Its protein product is CASSFLQGTGELFF.